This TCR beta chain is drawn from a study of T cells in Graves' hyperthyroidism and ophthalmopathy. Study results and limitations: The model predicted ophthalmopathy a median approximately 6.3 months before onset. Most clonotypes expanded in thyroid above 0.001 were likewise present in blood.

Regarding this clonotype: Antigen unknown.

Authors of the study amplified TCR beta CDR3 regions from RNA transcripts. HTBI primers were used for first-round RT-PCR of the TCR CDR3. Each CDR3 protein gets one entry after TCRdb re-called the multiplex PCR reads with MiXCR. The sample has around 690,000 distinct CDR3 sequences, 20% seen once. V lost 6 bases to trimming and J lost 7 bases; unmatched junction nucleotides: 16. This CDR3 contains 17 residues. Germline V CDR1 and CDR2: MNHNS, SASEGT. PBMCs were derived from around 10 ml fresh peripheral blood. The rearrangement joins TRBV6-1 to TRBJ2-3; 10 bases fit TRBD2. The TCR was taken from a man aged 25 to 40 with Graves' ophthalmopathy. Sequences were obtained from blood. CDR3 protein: CASSPGWGSGRANTQYF. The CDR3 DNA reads TGTGCCAGCAGCCCAGGTTGGGGGAGCGGGAGGGCAAATACGCAGTATTTT.